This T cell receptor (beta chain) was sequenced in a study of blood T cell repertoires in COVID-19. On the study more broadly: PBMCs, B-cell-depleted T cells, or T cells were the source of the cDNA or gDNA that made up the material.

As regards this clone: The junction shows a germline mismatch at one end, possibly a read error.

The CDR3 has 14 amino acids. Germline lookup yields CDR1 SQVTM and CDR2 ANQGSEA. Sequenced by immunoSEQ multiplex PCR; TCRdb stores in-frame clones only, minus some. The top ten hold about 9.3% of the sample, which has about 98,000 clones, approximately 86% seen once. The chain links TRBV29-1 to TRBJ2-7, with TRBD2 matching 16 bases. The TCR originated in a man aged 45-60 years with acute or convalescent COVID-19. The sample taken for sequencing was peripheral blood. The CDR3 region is CSVQSGLAGGPAQF. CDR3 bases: TGCAGCGTTCAATCGGGACTAGCGGGAGGGCCAGCACAGTTC.